This entry concerns a single TCR beta chain. The target of this receptor is not known. No qualities accompany the bases; no much larger clone lies one base away. The data were obtained in a study of cytomegalovirus exposure and HLA in healthy donors (dated by TCRdb to 2017 to 2019). At the level of the whole study: According to an earlier analysis of several hundred of the donors, some 180 million T cells yielded 117 million unique TCR beta sequences and 276 Gb of sequence data. In a later analysis, previously published TCR beta repertoires from hundreds of donors were re-analyzed and high-resolution HLA genotyping was added so that TCR occurrence patterns could be studied. Donor age, sex, ethnicity and CMV serostatus were collected together with the repertoire data. In the later analysis, no new phenotypic data were used to find candidate immune exposures; instead, reliance was placed on TCR beta sequences and their occurrence across donors. The study aimed to test whether cataloging public T cell receptors could reveal signatures of past pathogen exposure. A separate validation cohort of about 110 different subjects was used in addition to the 666-subject first cohort. An early release covering roughly 600 HLA-typed donors comprised roughly 300 gigabases of sequencing data and 85 million to 100 million unique TCR sequences. Among about 400 genotyped donors of the cohort, an average of approximately 240,000 unique TCR beta nucleotide sequences was sequenced per donor, of which roughly 17% were non-productive. In an earlier analysis of 500 to 650 of the donors, high-throughput TCR beta sequencing was used to judge whether each TCR beta V gene segment behaved as functional or pseudogenic. Roughly five DR-DQ haplotypes were treated as single units for association and clustering because of strong linkage in the cohort. Genome-wide SNP genotypes for about three fifths of the 666 donors were used in a later genetic analysis, which treated that subset as a discovery cohort. The number of typed donors differed by locus: about 629-640 for A, B, C, DRB1 and DQB1; some 500 for DQA1; approximately 600 for DPA1; and some 470 for DPB1. Every repertoire in the discovery cohort had been generated on one and the same sequencing platform. The study profiled the T cell repertoires of about 720 subjects by immunosequencing and related them to cytomegalovirus serostatus. Of the roughly 390 genotyped donors, approximately 80% were placed in the genetic ancestry cluster associated with self-reported Caucasian donors. HLA typing covered class I and class II loci at four-digit resolution. To predict cytomegalovirus infection status, the study combined high-throughput TCR immunosequencing, statistical association of individual TCRs with disease status, and machine learning. Findings and caveats that apply to the study as a whole: In a later analysis, HLA-associated TCR beta chains showed more clonal expansion and lower generation probabilities than non-associated chains that were equally common. This cohort had only TCR beta chains sequenced, and the lack of alpha or paired-chain data limited which features could be detected. CMV serostatus was the only immune exposure information available for the cohort. A further reported finding was that TCR beta sequences accurately predicted the HLA-A and HLA-B alleles for most subjects in the first cohort. Assigning TCR associations to individual alleles was difficult when HLA alleles, especially DR and DQ, strongly co-occurred. A total of fewer than 200 TCR beta chains were listed by the study as associated with cytomegalovirus. According to a later analysis, most CMV-associated TCR beta chains appeared to be HLA-restricted, and the HLA associations seemed to be driven largely by CMV exposure. The presence/absence analyses assumed that sequencing depth was roughly uniform across donors, and that assumption may not be true. It was suggested by the authors that the approach could potentially be generalized to other disease states and immunological phenotypes. In a later analysis, TCR association rates were found to vary across HLA loci, with the most associated TCRs seen for DRB1 alleles and the fewest for HLA-C alleles. In a later analysis, some 17,000 TCR beta sequences were associated with specific HLA alleles at a false discovery rate of 0.05. Across donors, most TCR sequences were observed very rarely, whereas some public TCRs were present in many individuals. A group of highly shared sequence variants was considered likely to be a technical artifact of the sequencing pipeline. In a later genetic analysis, fewer N-insertions in productive TCRs were reported among donors in an Asian-associated ancestry cluster than the roughly 700-donor mean. Broadly in line with IMGT annotations, most TCR beta V segments showed up in productive rearrangements about 90% or about 30% of the time in an earlier analysis of under 700 of the donors. V-gene and J-gene trimming of TCR beta chains was associated with a missense DCLRE1C variant in a later genetic analysis, and the association was replicated in an independent cohort. Linkage disequilibrium might explain the correlated functional status among segregating V segments, but an unknown experimental factor could not be excluded. A later analysis reported that several top co-occurrence clusters appeared linked to parvovirus B19, influenza, CMV and Epstein-Barr virus. Cytomegalovirus status was reported to be diagnosed by the classifier with high specificity and sensitivity in both the original and validation cohorts. Because counts were too low, some 16 rarely observed V segments, including chromosome 9 orphons, were excluded from the earlier analysis of 587 of the donors. A few of the identified cytomegalovirus-associated TCR beta chains were confirmed in vitro to be specific for cytomegalovirus antigens. Because HLA typing was missing for some donors at each locus, association tests included only the typed subset.

The cohort comprised 550 to 700 healthy bone marrow donors. All cohort members were sampled while nominally healthy, although unrecorded immune exposures were likely present. The donor was CMV seropositive and was included in the group of 300 or so seropositive cohort members. A peripheral blood sample was collected from each donor, and TCR beta sequencing was performed on peripheral blood mononuclear cells. The Qiagen DNeasy Blood Extraction Kit was used to extract genomic DNA from the blood cell samples. Library method: the immunoSEQ multiplex PCR assay. For the multiplex PCR, a mixture combining 60 forward primers for TCR Vbeta segments and 13 reverse primers for TCR Jbeta segments was used. Amplification of the CDR3 region of rearranged TCR beta genes was performed with a multiplex PCR assay on genomic DNA. On the Illumina HiSeq System, the amplified TCR beta libraries were sequenced as 87-base-pair reads. The paper's data handling went like this. In a later analysis, tens of millions of unique TCR beta chains were counted across the 690 or so repertoires, and roughly 10 million of these chains were shared by at least two donors. Raw reads were error-corrected and collapsed into unique sequences by a nearest-neighbor algorithm in which closely related sequences were merged to remove PCR and sequencing errors. CDR3 sequences were aligned to IMGT reference sequences to assign V, D and J gene segments. For a sequence to be retained, a match of at least six nucleotides to both a V gene segment and a J gene segment was required. A rearrangement counted as productive if the CDR3 had no stop codons and remained in frame with V and J, and every other rearrangement counted as non-productive. CDR3 was defined according to IMGT convention as the region running from the second conserved V-encoded cysteine to the conserved J-encoded phenylalanine. The earlier analysis of 500 to 750 of the donors excluded any sequence lacking an unambiguous match to a single V gene segment. In an earlier analysis of around 600 of the donors, V segments were called functional above 56.7% productive rearrangements and were called segregating when the between-donor standard deviation exceeded 5%. To diagnose cytomegalovirus status from the catalog of TCR beta chain sequences, a statistical classification framework was built. V and J gene assignment, in a later analysis, came from comparing TCR nucleotide sequences with IMGT/GENE-DB human TR gene sequences. In a later analysis, CDR3 sequences and most-parsimonious VDJ recombination scenarios were assigned using the TCRdist pipeline. In a later analysis, each TCR beta chain was defined by its CDR3 amino acid sequence together with its V-gene family, and reads without a unique V-gene family were excluded. In a later analysis, a few hundred highly shared, low-generation-probability nucleotide sequences were removed to address suspected cross-contamination and a sequencing artifact. In a later analysis, a clonal expansion index was calculated for each public chain from normalized within-repertoire ranks of inferred template counts. Generation probabilities in a later analysis came from a VDJ recombination model fitted to out-of-frame rearrangements, and those results were checked against IGoR. In a later analysis, hypergeometric tests were used to score TCR-TCR, TCR-HLA and TCR-CMV co-occurrence, with a repertoire-size bias correction applied to TCR pairs. A later analysis estimated false discovery rates by permuting HLA or CMV assignments 20 times. In a later analysis, co-occurring TCRs were grouped with DBSCAN, and TCRdist sequence similarity was added when clustering was performed within HLA-allele-positive subsets. Co-occurrence clustering excluded repertoires with fewer than 30,000 or more than 120,000 public chains, plus five with anomalous nucleotide sharing. TCRdb re-hosts the immuneACCESS table, in-frame sequences only. Its copies lack some clones; in the studies checked, an unresolved V gene accounts for under half of them, and the cause for the rest is not known. The V and J calls and clone size come from that table; D and trimming were worked out from the DNA. The sample yields more than 80,000 clones; roughly 70% were counted once. Around 2.7% of the sample rests with the top ten.

The specimen was PBMCs. The source is a male donor in good health and CMV-seropositive.

The nucleotides are TGTGCCAGCAGTTCCCCGGCCTACGAGCAGTACTTC. Translated, this gives CASSSPAYEQYF. The chain is encoded by TRBV6-5 joined to TRBJ2-7; confidence is insufficient to name the D gene. The CDR1 and CDR2 encoded by the germline V gene are MNHEY and SVGAGI. Inclusive of the bounding cysteine and phenylalanine, the CDR3 is 12 residues long. Only the CDR3 region is kept as DNA, spanning 36 bases read in frame from base 1. V is pared back by 4 bases and J by 2 bases, with 6 bases lying between the germline termini.